The 8 T cell receptor beta chains below were found in one sample sequenced in a study of T cells in localized non-small cell lung cancer. Generated by immunoSEQ multiplex PCR, the TCRdb table keeps only in-frame clones and is missing some. The table records tens of thousands of clones, 89% of them present only once. Sequenced material: peripheral blood, taken before any cancer treatment. All receptors derive from a woman aged 40 to 75 with stage I lung adenocarcinoma.

The rearrangement uses TRBV7-6 and TRBJ1-4, with unresolved D. The V end was cut by 4 bases, the J end by 0 bases, with 21 bases between. Germline loops: CDR1 SGHVS, CDR2 FNYEAQ. This CDR3 is built from 19 residues. The CDR3: CASSSSYGEWPTTNEKLFF. The CDR3 DNA sequence: TGTGCCAGCAGCTCATCTTACGGAGAATGGCCTACAACTAATGAAAAACTGTTTTTT.

The chain uses TRBV7-2 and TRBJ2-1, with D possibly matching TRBD2 (6 bases). V lost 2 bases and J 0 bases, leaving 17 bases between the germline ends. The CDR3 runs 18 residues. Germline V gene lookup returns CDR1 SGHTA and CDR2 FQGNSA. The CDR3 nucleotides are TGTGCCAGCAGCTTACAGCTAGCGCAAAGGAGCTCCTACAATGAGCAGTTCTTC. Amino acid sequence: CASSLQLAQRSSYNEQFF.

V and J are TRBV2 and TRBJ2-3; D not certain. Trimming removed 2 bases at V and 6 bases at J, with 12 bases between. The V gene's germline CDR1 is SNHLY and CDR2 FYNNEI. CDR3 length: 14 amino acids. The CDR3 DNA reads as TGTGCCAGCAGTGAACTAGTAAGCTTTGATACGCAGTATTTT. Protein sequence: CASSELVSFDTQYF. Full variable domain (remainder filled in from reference TRBV2 and TRBJ2-3): EPEVTQTPSHQVTQMGQEVILRCVPISNHLYFYWYRQILGQKVEFLVSFYNNEISEKSEIFDDQFSVERPDGSNFTLKIRSTKLEDSAMYFCASSELVSFDTQYFGPGTRLTVL.

The V gene is TRBV19, the J gene TRBJ2-1; D gene uncertain. Germline V gene data show CDR1 as LNHDA and CDR2 as SQIVND (reference sequence). Trimming removed 4 bases at V and 5 bases at J, with 9 bases between. The CDR3 extends over 13 amino acids. The CDR3 nucleotides are TGTGCCAGTAGTACGGGCATAAACAATGAGCAGTTCTTC. Its protein is CASSTGINNEQFF.

The chain employs TRBV5-5 and TRBJ1-1; D might be TRBD1 (6 bases). The CDR3 extends over 15 amino acids. Germline loops: CDR1 SGHKS, CDR2 YYEKEE (reference sequence). The V end lost 0 bases, the J end lost 10 bases, and 19 bases lay between the germline ends. CDR3 in amino acids: CASSLALAPGGGAFF. The CDR3 DNA reads TGTGCCAGCAGCTTGGCGCTGGCTCCCGGAGGGGGAGCTTTCTTT.

The chain recombines TRBV6-5 with TRBJ2-7; 14 bases agree with TRBD2. J was trimmed by 7 bases and V by 2 bases; bases with no gene match: 4. The germline V gene has CDR1 MNHEY and CDR2 SVGAGI. The CDR3 spans 15 residues. The CDR3 coding sequence is TGTGCCAGCAGTTACGTGGGACTAGCGGGAGTTGAGCAGTACTTC. The encoded protein is CASSYVGLAGVEQYF.

CDR3 loop: CSARVYGYTF. CDR3 coding DNA: TGCAGTGCTAGGGTCTATGGCTACACCTTC. The J gene is TRBJ1-2, the V gene TRBV20-1; D unresolved. Germline V gene lookup returns CDR1 DFQATT and CDR2 SNEGSKA (reference sequence). The length of the CDR3 is 10 residues. Between the trimmed V and J ends, which lost 3 bases and 4 bases, there was a span of 3 bases.

The gene calls are TRBV29-1 and TRBJ2-7; D remains unclear. Germline CDR1 is SQVTM and CDR2 is ANQGSEA. CDR3 length: 13 residues. The V gene lost 3 bases and the J gene lost 3 bases, with 12 bases spanning the gap. The CDR3 coding sequence is TGCAGCGTTGAGTCAGACTCCCGCTACGAGCAGTACTTC. Protein product: CSVESDSRYEQYF.